This entry lists 13 T cell receptor beta chains sequenced from one sample in a study of T cell responses to AZD1222 COVID-19 vaccine. Measured with immunoSEQ multiplex PCR; TCRdb has only the in-frame clones, and not every one. Of some 150,000 clones in the sample, about 93% are singletons; the top ten hold about 9%. The sample consisted of peripheral blood, taken on day 0 of AZD1222 vaccination. All receptors come from an adult in good health.

The V and J genes are TRBV7-3 and TRBJ2-7, with 9 bases aligning to TRBD1. The CDR3 totals 14 residues. Unmatched junction bases numbered 9, after V lost 5 bases and J lost 7 bases. The germline V gene has CDR1 SGHTA and CDR2 FQGTGA. Written as DNA, the CDR3 is TGTGCCAGCAGCCCAACAGGGGGCGCGGGGGAGCAGTACTTC. Its protein product is CASSPTGGAGEQYF. The whole variable domain, filled in from reference TRBV7-3 and TRBJ2-7, reads GAGVSQTPSNKVTEKGKYVELRCDPISGHTALYWYRQSLGQGPEFLIYFQGTGAADDSGLPNDRFFAVRPEGSVSTLKIQRTERGDSAVYLCASSPTGGAGEQYFGPGTRLTVT.

V is TRBV6-5 and J is TRBJ2-6; D gene uncertain. The germline V gene encodes CDR1 MNHEY and CDR2 SVGAGI. CDR3 length: 15 amino acids. Trimming left V 5 bases short and J 0 bases short, with 8 bases between. CDR3 sequence: CASSQPSSGANVLTF. The CDR3 DNA is TGTGCCAGCAGTCAGCCGAGCTCTGGGGCCAACGTCCTGACTTTC.

This chain connects TRBV30 to TRBJ2-6; 7 bases are a match to TRBD1. With V trimmed by 3 bases and J by 0 bases, 8 bases remained unmatched. The CDR3 runs to 17 residues. The germline CDR1 and CDR2 sequences are GTSNPN and SVGIG (reference sequence). Here the CDR3 reads CAWRGTVGISGANVLTF. The CDR3 DNA is TGTGCCTGGAGAGGGACAGTTGGTATCTCTGGGGCCAACGTCCTGACTTTC. Supplemented by reference TRBV30 and TRBJ2-6, the full variable domain reads SQTIHQWPATLVQPVGSPLSLECTVEGTSNPNLYWYRQAAGRGLQLLFYSVGIGQISSEVPQNLSASRPQDRQFILSSKKLLLSDSGFYLCAWRGTVGISGANVLTFGAGSRLTVL.

This rearrangement joins TRBV4-3 to TRBJ2-3; 12 bases line up with TRBD2. Germline V CDR1 and CDR2: LGHNA, YSLEER. Trimming at V came to 0 bases and at J to 3 bases, leaving 7 bases not matched to a gene. The CDR3 spans 18 residues. The CDR3 DNA sequence: TGCGCCAGCAGCCAAGATTGGCTAGCGGGGGGGTCGACAGATACGCAGTATTTT. The encoded protein is CASSQDWLAGGSTDTQYF.

The chain employs TRBV19 and TRBJ1-1, with 7 bases that match TRBD1. Trimming removed 1 base from V and 10 bases from J; junction bases left unmatched: 12. Per germline, CDR1 LNHDA and CDR2 SQIVND (reference sequence). CDR3 size: 15 residues. CDR3 residues: CASSIGVGIRGTAFF. The CDR3 DNA reads as TGTGCCAGTAGTATAGGGGTGGGGATCAGGGGGACAGCTTTCTTT.

This clone occurred once. The V gene is TRBV19, the J gene TRBJ1-1; no reliable D call. This CDR3 spans 16 amino acids. Germline V gives CDR1 LNHDA, CDR2 SQIVND (reference sequence). The V and J ends lost 4 bases and 5 bases respectively, with 20 bases between them. The CDR3 loop is CASSTLNTNPGTEAFF. The DNA for the CDR3 is TGTGCCAGTAGTACCCTAAACACCAACCCGGGGACTGAAGCTTTCTTT.

The chain employs TRBV7-8 and TRBJ2-7; D gene ambiguous. V lost 0 bases and J 1 base, leaving 4 bases between the germline ends. The CDR3 covers 13 residues. CDR1 and CDR2 from the germline V gene are SGHVS and FQNEAQ. CDR3: CASSLAGSYEQYF. The CDR3 DNA follows: TGTGCCAGCAGCTTAGCCGGTTCCTACGAGCAGTACTTC. Combining the CDR3 with reference TRBV7-8 and TRBJ2-7 gives the whole variable domain GAGVSQSPRYKVAKRGQDVALRCDPISGHVSLFWYQQALGQGPEFLTYFQNEAQLDKSGLPSDRFFAERPEGSVSTLKIQRTQQEDSAVYLCASSLAGSYEQYFGPGTRLTVT.

The chain has TRBV12-1 and TRBJ1-6; the table's TRBD1 call for D was not verified on the DNA. TRBV12-1 is an annotated pseudogene. The length of the CDR3 is 15 residues. The DNA for the CDR3 is TGTGCCAGCAGCTTTGGGCAGGGGGGAAGTTCACCCCTCCACTTT. Translated: CASSFGQGGSSPLHF.

This clone is a singleton in its sample. The V gene is TRBV27, the J gene TRBJ1-4, with 8 nucleotides matching TRBD1. This CDR3 region has 12 residues. The ends lost 6 bases at V and 14 bases at J; junction bases unmatched: 8. The germline V gene encodes CDR1 MNHEY and CDR2 SMNVEV (reference sequence). The CDR3 sequence: CASSPQTGALFF. CDR3 nucleotide sequence: TGTGCCAGCAGCCCACAGACAGGGGCCCTGTTTTTT.

J is TRBJ1-1 and V is TRBV12-3 or TRBV12-4, with D possibly TRBD1 on 5 matching bases. The CDR3 totals 13 residues. Trimming cost V 10 bases and J 5 bases, with 17 bases left between them. CDR3: CATLGGGRTEAFF. The CDR3, as DNA: TGTGCCACCTTGGGGGGGGGTCGAACTGAAGCTTTCTTT.

The chain couples TRBV7-3 to TRBJ2-1, with TRBD1 matching 11 bases. Losses at the gene ends were 4 bases for V and 7 bases for J; bases not matched to a gene: 6. Germline V lookup: CDR1 SGHTA, CDR2 FQGTGA. The length of the CDR3 is 15 residues. CDR3 loop: CASSSGQGAVNEQFF. In DNA form, the CDR3 reads TGTGCCAGCAGCTCCGGACAGGGGGCAGTTAATGAGCAGTTCTTC.

This clone was recorded once. This chain connects TRBV4-1 to TRBJ2-2; 9 bases are shared with TRBD1. Germline V gene sequence: CDR1 MGHRA, CDR2 YSYEKL. Losses at the gene ends were 0 bases for V and 6 bases for J; bases not matched to a gene: 5. The CDR3 totals 16 residues. Written as DNA, the CDR3 is TGCGCCAGCAGCCAAGAGGGGACAGGGAGGGCCGGGGAGCTGTTTTTT. This encodes CASSQEGTGRAGELFF.

CDR3 DNA sequence: TGTGCCAGCAGCCAGGGGCCCCACTTCACCGGGGAGCTGTTTTTT. Its translation is CASSQGPHFTGELFF. This chain uses TRBV3-1 (or the pseudogene TRBV3-2) with TRBJ2-2, with a possible D match to TRBD1 (5 bases). The CDR3 length is 15 residues. Between the trimmed V and J ends, which lost 3 bases and 4 bases, there was a span of 12 bases. Germline V lookup: CDR1 LGHDT, CDR2 YNNKEL (reference sequence).